The sample holds many counts of the clone carrying this T cell receptor beta chain. Its cognate antigen is unknown. Looked up from germline, CDR1 is SGHVS and CDR2 is FNYEAQ. Trimming removed 1 base at V and 1 base at J, with 7 bases between. The CDR3 runs to 14 residues. This entry is derived from a study of T cell repertoires in cytomegalovirus infection. Study background: The public TCR beta signatures pointed to both CMV infection and matching HLA type. Study outcomes and limitations: CMV-specific TCR beta clonotypes restricted by HLA-C were the ones dominating the ex vivo response.

Each CDR3 protein is one row after TCRdb ran MiXCR on the reads. Seen here are tens of thousands of distinct CDR3 sequences, approximately 3.7% observed once, and the top ten hold about 4.6%. Sequencing was done on a sample of PBMCs. This sequence was found in a human donor in good health (CMV status not recorded). Some clones in this sample may be carry-over from other donors' samples. V and J are TRBV7-6 and TRBJ1-1; D perhaps matches TRBD1 (6 bases). This CDR3 is CASSLEGGNTEAFF. DNA of the CDR3: TGTGCCAGCAGCTTAGAGGGGGGGAACACTGAAGCTTTCTTT.